This T cell receptor beta chain was recovered during a study of CD8 T cells in ankylosing spondylitis. Study-wide points: Some of these motif variants have turned up before, in reports on reactive arthritis synovial fluid and blood. Clones that were linked to disease were CD8+ and were relatively rare in peripheral blood. Ankylosing spondylitis blood seemed to carry a telltale TCR beta motif made of several highly homologous variants. In ankylosing spondylitis patients, matched synovial fluid reportedly showed significant enrichment of disease-linked clones.

The authors made TCR beta libraries by quantitative 5'-RACE with molecular barcodes. TCRdb analysed the 5' RACE reads with MiXCR anew, one entry per CDR3 protein. The data show 350,000 or so distinct CDR3 sequences, less than 10% seen once. The CDR3 extends over 17 amino acids. V lost 2 bases to trimming and J lost 7 bases; unmatched junction nucleotides: 9. This clonotype has a count of ten or more. Its matching antigen is unknown. The specimen sequenced was blood, either unsorted or a sorted T cell fraction (not recorded which). The clonotype originates from a male donor with ankylosing spondylitis. The rearrangement joins TRBV12-3 or TRBV12-4 to TRBJ2-1; 12 bases line up with TRBD2. The DNA for the CDR3 is TGTGCCAGCAGTTTAATGCTAGCGGGAGGGCCAGGAAATGAGCAGTTCTTC. This translates into CASSLMLAGGPGNEQFF.